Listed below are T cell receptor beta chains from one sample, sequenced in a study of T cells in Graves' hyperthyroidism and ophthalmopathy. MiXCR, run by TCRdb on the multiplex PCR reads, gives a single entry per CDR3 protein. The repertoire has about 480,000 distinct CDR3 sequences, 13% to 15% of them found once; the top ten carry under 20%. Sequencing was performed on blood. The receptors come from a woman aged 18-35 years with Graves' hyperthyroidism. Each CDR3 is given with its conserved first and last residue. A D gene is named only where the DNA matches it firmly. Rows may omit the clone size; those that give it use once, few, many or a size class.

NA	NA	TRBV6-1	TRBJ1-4	CASSNRDHNEKLFF	TGTGCCAGCAGTAACCGGGACCATAATGAAAAACTGTTTTTT
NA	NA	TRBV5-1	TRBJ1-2	CASSLAQGLGGYTF	TGCGCCAGCAGCTTGGCCCAAGGGTTGGGAGGCTACACCTTC
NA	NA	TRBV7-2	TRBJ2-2	CASKNTGRSTGELFF	TGTGCCAGCAAAAACACAGGGAGGAGCACCGGGGAGCTGTTTTTT
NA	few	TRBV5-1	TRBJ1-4	CASSFEDEKLFF	TGCGCCAGCAGCTTTGAGGATGAAAAACTGTTTTTT
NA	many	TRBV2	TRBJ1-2	CASSFTGSGYTF	TGTGCCAGCAGTTTTACAGGGTCTGGCTACACCTTC
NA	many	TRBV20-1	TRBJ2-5	CSSTSGQETQYF	TGCAGTTCGACCAGCGGGCAAGAGACCCAGTACTTC
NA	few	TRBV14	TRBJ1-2	CASSQARETYGYTF	TGTGCCAGCAGCCAAGCTAGGGAGACCTATGGCTACACCTTC
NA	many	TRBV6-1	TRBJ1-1	CASTLDRANTEAFF	TGTGCCAGCACTCTGGACAGAGCGAACACTGAAGCTTTCTTT
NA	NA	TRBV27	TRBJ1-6	CASSPGTAGSPLHF	TGTGCCAGCAGTCCGGGGACCGCGGGTTCACCCCTCCACTTT
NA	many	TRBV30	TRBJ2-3	CAWRGSSTDTQYF	TGTGCCTGGAGGGGTAGTAGCACAGATACGCAGTATTTT
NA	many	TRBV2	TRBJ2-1	CASSELGTSADEQFF	TGTGCCAGCAGTGAGCTCGGGACCTCAGCCGATGAGCAGTTCTTC
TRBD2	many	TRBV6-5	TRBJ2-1	CASSYSTTSGTYNEQFF	TGTGCCAGCAGTTACTCGACGACTAGCGGGACCTACAATGAGCAGTTCTTC
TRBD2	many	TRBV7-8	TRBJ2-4	CASSLGGLAGVAKNIQYF	TGTGCCAGCAGCTTAGGGGGTCTAGCGGGAGTAGCCAAAAACATTCAGTACTTC
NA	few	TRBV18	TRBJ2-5	CASSPRGQETQHF	TGTGCCAGCTCACCACGGGGGCAAGAGACCCAGCACTTC
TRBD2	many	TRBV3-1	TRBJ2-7	CASRQLAGGEQYF	TGTGCCAGCAGACAACTAGCGGGAGGCGAGCAGTACTTC
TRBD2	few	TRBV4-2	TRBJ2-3	CASSQGRGGGSSDTQYF	TGTGCCAGCAGCCAAGGCCGGGGCGGGGGGAGCTCAGATACGCAGTATTTT
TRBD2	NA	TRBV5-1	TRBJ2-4	CASSFSTSGSPGGGNIQYF	TGCGCCAGCAGCTTTTCGACTAGCGGGAGTCCCGGGGGGGGAAACATTCAGTACTTC
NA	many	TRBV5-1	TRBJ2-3	CASSLGRKGDLADTQYF	TGCGCCAGCAGCTTGGGGCGGAAGGGTGATCTAGCAGATACGCAGTATTTT
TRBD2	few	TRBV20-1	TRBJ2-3	CSARGREGLTDTQYF	TGCAGTGCTAGGGGTCGGGAGGGCCTAACAGATACGCAGTATTTT
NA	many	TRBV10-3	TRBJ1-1	CAISDRDHTEAFF	TGTGCCATCAGTGATCGGGATCACACTGAAGCTTTCTTT
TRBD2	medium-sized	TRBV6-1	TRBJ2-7	CALTALAGASDEQYF	TGTGCCTTAACCGCACTAGCGGGAGCCTCCGACGAGCAGTACTTC
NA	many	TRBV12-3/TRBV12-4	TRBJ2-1	CASHLGLARTEQFF	TGTGCCAGCCATCTGGGACTGGCGCGGACCGAGCAGTTCTTC
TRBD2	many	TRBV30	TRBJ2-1	CAWSGGSDEQFF	TGTGCCTGGAGTGGCGGGAGCGATGAGCAGTTCTTC
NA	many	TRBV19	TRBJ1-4	CASSIMAATNEKLFF	TGTGCCAGTAGTATAATGGCAGCGACTAATGAAAAACTGTTTTTT
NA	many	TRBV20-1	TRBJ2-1	CSAARGSWEQFF	TGCAGTGCCGCCCGTGGGAGTTGGGAGCAGTTCTTC
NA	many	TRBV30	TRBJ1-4	CAWRLDSNEKLFF	TGTGCCTGGAGACTTGACTCTAATGAAAAACTGTTTTTT
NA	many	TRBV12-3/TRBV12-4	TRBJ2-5	CASDPSGKGTALYF	TGTGCCAGCGACCCCTCGGGGAAAGGGACCGCCTTGTACTTC
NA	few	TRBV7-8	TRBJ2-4	CASSPFGILVPKNIQYF	TGTGCCAGCAGCCCTTTTGGCATCCTAGTGCCCAAAAACATTCAGTACTTC
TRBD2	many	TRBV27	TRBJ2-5	CASSPRGSGGGTQYF	TGTGCCAGCAGTCCCCGGGGTAGCGGGGGAGGTACCCAGTACTTC
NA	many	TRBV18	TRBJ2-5	CASSPPTSETQYF	TGTGCCAGCTCACCTCCGACTTCAGAGACCCAGTACTTC
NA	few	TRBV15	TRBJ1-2	CATSRDLQRRAPGYGYTF	TGTGCCACCAGCAGAGACCTCCAGAGGAGGGCGCCTGGCTATGGCTACACCTTC
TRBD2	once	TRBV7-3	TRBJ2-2	CASSRTSGRNTGELFF	TGTGCCAGCAGCCGTACCAGCGGGAGAAACACCGGGGAGCTGTTTTTT
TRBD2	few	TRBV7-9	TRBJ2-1	CASSQTSGSSNEQFF	TGTGCCAGCAGCCAGACTAGCGGGAGTAGCAATGAGCAGTTCTTC
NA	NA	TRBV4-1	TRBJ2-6	CASSQEADSGANVLTF	TGCGCCAGCAGCCAAGAGGCGGACTCTGGGGCCAACGTCCTGACTTTC
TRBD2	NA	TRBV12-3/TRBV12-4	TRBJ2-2	CASSRGLAAMKLFF	TGTGCCAGCAGTCGGGGACTAGCGGCCATGAAGCTGTTTTTT
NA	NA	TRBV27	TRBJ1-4	CASSPRGSANEKLFF	TGTGCCAGCAGCCCTAGGGGCTCAGCTAATGAAAAACTGTTTTTT
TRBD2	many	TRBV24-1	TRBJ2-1	CATSEWGLAGGRNEQFF	TGTGCCACCAGTGAATGGGGACTAGCGGGAGGAAGGAATGAGCAGTTCTTC
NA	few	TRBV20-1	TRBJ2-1	CSAGETINEQFF	TGCAGTGCTGGGGAGACAATTAATGAGCAGTTCTTC
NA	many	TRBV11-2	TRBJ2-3	CASSLMAGSTDTQYF	TGTGCCAGCAGCTTAATGGCGGGAAGTACAGATACGCAGTATTTT
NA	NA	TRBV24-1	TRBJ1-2	CATSDQYRDMRGYTF	TGTGCCACCAGTGACCAATACAGGGATATGCGTGGCTACACCTTC
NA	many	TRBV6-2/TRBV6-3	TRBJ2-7	CASSHSDEQYF	TGTGCCAGCAGCCACTCGGACGAGCAGTACTTC
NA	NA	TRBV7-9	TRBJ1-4	CASSRDIANEKLFF	TGTGCCAGCAGCCGGGACATCGCTAATGAAAAACTGTTTTTT
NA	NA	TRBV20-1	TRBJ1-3	CSAPRSGPGNTIYF	TGCAGTGCTCCTCGATCAGGGCCTGGAAACACCATATATTTT
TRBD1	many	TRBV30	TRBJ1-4	CAWRTQTGGSEKLFF	TGTGCCTGGAGAACCCAAACAGGGGGGAGTGAAAAACTGTTTTTT
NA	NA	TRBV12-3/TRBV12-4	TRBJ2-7	CASTPKDILGRQYF	TGTGCCAGCACCCCTAAAGACATTTTGGGGAGGCAGTACTTC
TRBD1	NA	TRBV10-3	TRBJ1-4	CAISEQGQGGEKLFF	TGTGCCATCAGTGAGCAGGGACAGGGCGGGGAAAAACTGTTTTTT
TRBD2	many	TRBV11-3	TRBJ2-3	CASSFRAGDFTDTQYF	TGTGCCAGCAGCTTTCGAGCGGGAGATTTTACAGATACGCAGTATTTT
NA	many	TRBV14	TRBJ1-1	CASSYIMNTEAFF	TGTGCCAGCAGTTATATCATGAACACTGAAGCTTTCTTT
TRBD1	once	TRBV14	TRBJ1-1	CASSQLGQGARAFF	TGTGCCAGCAGCCAACTGGGACAGGGGGCAAGGGCTTTCTTT
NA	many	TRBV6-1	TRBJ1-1	CASRPYGTMNTEAFF	TGTGCCAGCAGGCCGTACGGAACAATGAACACTGAAGCTTTCTTT
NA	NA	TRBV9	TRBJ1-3	CASSVTGASGNTIYF	TGTGCCAGCAGCGTAACAGGAGCCTCTGGAAACACCATATATTTT
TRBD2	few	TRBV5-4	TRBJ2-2	CASSLGGGTNTGELFF	TGTGCCAGCAGCTTGGGGGGGGGGACGAACACCGGGGAGCTGTTTTTT
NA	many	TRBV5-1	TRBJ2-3	CASSSVFTDTQYF	TGCGCCAGCAGCTCCGTATTCACAGATACGCAGTATTTT